This T cell receptor beta chain derives from a study of T cell responses to AZD1222 COVID-19 vaccine. Germline assignment: CDR1 MNHNY and CDR2 SVGAGI (reference sequence). CDR3 length equals 12 residues. Trimming cost V 6 bases and J 4 bases, with 9 bases left between them. Some clones are missing from TCRdb's copy, which holds only in-frame ones; the method was immunoSEQ multiplex PCR. The sample contains approximately 120,000 clones, about 87% of which appear only once. The sample here was peripheral blood, taken on day 0 of AZD1222 vaccination. This TCR derives from an adult in good health. The V and J genes are TRBV6-6 and TRBJ1-2, with D unclear. The CDR3 region has the DNA TGTGCCAGCAGCCCGGCCTCCTATGGCTACACCTTC. Amino acids: CASSPASYGYTF.